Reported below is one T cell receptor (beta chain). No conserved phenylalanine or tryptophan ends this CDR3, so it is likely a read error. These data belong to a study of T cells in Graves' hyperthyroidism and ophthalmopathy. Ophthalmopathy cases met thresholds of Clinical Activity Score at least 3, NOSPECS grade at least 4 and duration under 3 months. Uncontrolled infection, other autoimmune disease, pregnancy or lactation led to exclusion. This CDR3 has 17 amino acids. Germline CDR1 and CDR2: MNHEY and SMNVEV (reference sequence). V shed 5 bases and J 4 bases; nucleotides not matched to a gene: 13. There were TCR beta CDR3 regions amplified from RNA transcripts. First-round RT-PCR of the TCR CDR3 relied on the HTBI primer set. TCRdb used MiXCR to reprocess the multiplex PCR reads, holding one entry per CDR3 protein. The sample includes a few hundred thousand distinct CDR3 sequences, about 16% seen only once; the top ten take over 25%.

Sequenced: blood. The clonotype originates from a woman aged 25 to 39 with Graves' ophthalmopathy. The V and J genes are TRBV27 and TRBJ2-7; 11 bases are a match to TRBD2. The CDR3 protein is CASSQFKLAGGLYEQYL. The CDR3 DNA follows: TGTGCCAGCAGTCAATTTAAGCTAGCGGGAGGATTATACGAGCAGTACTTA.